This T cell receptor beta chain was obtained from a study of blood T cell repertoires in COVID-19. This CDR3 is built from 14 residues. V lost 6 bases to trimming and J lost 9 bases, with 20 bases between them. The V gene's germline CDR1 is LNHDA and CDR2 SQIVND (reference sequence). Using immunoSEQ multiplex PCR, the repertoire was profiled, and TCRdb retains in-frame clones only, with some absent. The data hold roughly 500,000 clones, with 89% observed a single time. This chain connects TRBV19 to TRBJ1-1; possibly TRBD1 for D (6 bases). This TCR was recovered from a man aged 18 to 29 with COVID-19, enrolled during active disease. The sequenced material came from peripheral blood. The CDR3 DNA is TGTGCCAGTAGGACGAGGGGGGGTGAACGTAAAGCTTTCTTT. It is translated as CASRTRGGERKAFF.